The 19 T cell receptor beta chains given below trace back to one sample, sequenced in a study of cytomegalovirus exposure and HLA in healthy donors. The PCR made use of 60 Vbeta and 13 Jbeta primers. Generated by immunoSEQ multiplex PCR, the TCRdb table keeps only in-frame clones and is missing some. The sample has approximately 40,000 clones; 66% are singletons. Sample: PBMCs. These receptors all come from a man aged 45-65 years in good health and CMV-seropositive.

The chain employs TRBV11-2 and TRBJ2-5, with TRBD2 matching over 9 bases. Germline assignment: CDR1 SGHAT and CDR2 FQNNGV. This CDR3 is 16 amino acids long. The J segment lost 4 bases and the V segment lost 1 base, leaving 7 bases of the junction unmatched. CDR3 coding DNA: TGTGCCAGCAGCTTAGGGGGCGGGGGGGCCGGAGAGACCCAGTACTTC. This encodes CASSLGGGGAGETQYF.

This chain connects TRBV6-1 to TRBJ2-3; 8 bases fit TRBD2. The V gene end was trimmed by 7 bases and the J gene end by 4 bases; junction bases not matched to a gene: 10. Germline loops: CDR1 MNHNS, CDR2 SASEGT. This CDR3 has 15 amino acids. CDR3 loop: CASKEPSGGSDTQYF. The CDR3 DNA sequence: TGTGCCAGCAAGGAACCCAGCGGGGGTTCAGATACGCAGTATTTT.

The chain couples TRBV27 to TRBJ1-3; the D gene is possibly TRBD1 (6 bases). CDR1 and CDR2 (germline): MNHEY, SMNVEV (reference sequence). The CDR3 runs 14 residues. V lost 5 bases and J lost 0, with 8 bases in between. The CDR3 sequence is CASSDRSSGNTIYF. The DNA for the CDR3 is TGTGCCAGCAGTGACAGGAGCTCTGGAAACACCATATATTTT.

By sample fraction, this clone is medium-sized. V usage is TRBV14 and J usage is TRBJ2-1; D gene unclear. Per germline, CDR1 SGHDN and CDR2 FVKESK. Between the trimmed V and J ends, which lost 4 bases and 3 bases, there was a span of 19 bases. This CDR3 contains 17 residues. Written as DNA, the CDR3 is TGTGCCAGCAGCCCTACTGCTCCGGGTACCGTCTACAATGAGCAGTTCTTC. This translates into CASSPTAPGTVYNEQFF.

The chain uses TRBV29-1 and TRBJ2-7; 7 bases are shared with TRBD1. Germline V gene data show CDR1 as SQVTM and CDR2 as ANQGSEA. The J segment lost 4 bases and the V segment lost 4 bases, leaving 4 bases of the junction unmatched. The CDR3 has 12 residues. The CDR3 sequence: CSVGSDRYEQYF. For the CDR3, the DNA is TGCAGCGTTGGTTCGGACAGGTACGAGCAGTACTTC.

V gene TRBV9 combines with J gene TRBJ1-4, with TRBD1 matching over 10 bases. The V segment lost 5 bases and the J segment 8 bases; nucleotides outside the gene matches: 6. The germline V gene has CDR1 SGDLS and CDR2 YYNGEE. This CDR3 region has 14 residues. This chain's CDR3 is CASSRQGALEKLFF. The CDR3 DNA reads as TGTGCCAGCAGTCGACAGGGGGCGTTGGAAAAACTGTTTTTT.

V usage is TRBV7-2 and J usage is TRBJ2-7, with TRBD1 matching 7 bases. There are 14 residues in the CDR3. The V segment lost 5 bases and the J segment 2 bases; nucleotides outside the gene matches: 6. Germline assignment: CDR1 SGHTA and CDR2 FQGNSA. The DNA of the CDR3 is TGTGCCAGCAGCCTCTTGGGACAGACCTACGAGCAGTACTTC. Translation gives CASSLLGQTYEQYF.

This sequence joins TRBV7-9 and TRBJ2-2; TRBD2 agrees at 10 bases. The CDR3 runs 15 residues. Germline V lookup: CDR1 SEHNR, CDR2 FQNEAQ (reference sequence). J was trimmed by 3 bases and V by 6 bases; bases with no gene match: 4. The CDR3, as DNA: TGTGCCAGCAGTTTACTAGCGGGGCACACCGGGGAGCTGTTTTTT. Encoded protein: CASSLLAGHTGELFF.

The chain employs TRBV18 and TRBJ2-7; 7 bases are shared with TRBD1. V lost 2 bases, J lost 2 bases, and 3 bases stayed unmatched. CDR3 length: 14 residues. Germline CDR1 reads KGHSH; CDR2 reads LQKENI. The CDR3 bases are TGTGCCAGCTCACCATGGGACAGCACCTACGAGCAGTACTTC. It yields the protein CASSPWDSTYEQYF. The full variable domain, in which reference TRBV18 and TRBJ2-7 provide the parts outside the CDR3, is NAGVMQNPRHLVRRRGQEARLRCSPMKGHSHVYWYRQLPEEGLKFMVYLQKENIIDESGMPKERFSAEFPKEGPSILRIQQVVRGDSAAYFCASSPWDSTYEQYFGPGTRLTVT.

The chain couples TRBV29-1 to TRBJ2-1; D may be TRBD2 (6 bases). Trimming pared 0 bases from V and 9 bases from J, leaving 15 bases between. The CDR3 runs to 14 residues. Germline V gene data show CDR1 as SQVTM and CDR2 as ANQGSEA. The CDR3: CSVEERFGGSEQFF. The DNA for the CDR3 is TGCAGCGTTGAAGAGCGTTTTGGGGGGAGTGAGCAGTTCTTC.

The J gene is TRBJ2-1, the V gene TRBV7-8; 10 bases are shared with TRBD2. Germline V gene lookup returns CDR1 SGHVS and CDR2 FQNEAQ. V was pared by 2 bases and J by 4 bases, with 11 bases of the junction left unmatched. The CDR3 runs 18 residues. Here the CDR3 DNA reads TGTGCCAGCAGCTTAACTAGCGGGGCTACGGTAGCGTACAATGAGCAGTTCTTC. Its translation is CASSLTSGATVAYNEQFF. The whole variable domain, remainder taken from reference TRBV7-8 and TRBJ2-1, is GAGVSQSPRYKVAKRGQDVALRCDPISGHVSLFWYQQALGQGPEFLTYFQNEAQLDKSGLPSDRFFAERPEGSVSTLKIQRTQQEDSAVYLCASSLTSGATVAYNEQFFGPGTRLTVL.

This clone was seen a few times. The genes are TRBV7-3 and TRBJ1-1, with 11 nucleotides matching TRBD1. After removal of 5 bases from V and 2 bases from J, the junction contained 7 bases not matched to a gene. Germline CDR1 is SGHTA and CDR2 is FQGTGA. The CDR3 contains 16 residues. The CDR3: CASSRTGGLGNTEAFF. CDR3 in DNA: TGTGCCAGCAGCCGGACAGGGGGCCTTGGAAACACTGAAGCTTTCTTT.

The chain uses TRBV7-6 and TRBJ2-3; unclear D gene. In germline, CDR1 is SGHVS, CDR2 FNYEAQ. This CDR3 region has 13 residues. The V end lost 4 bases, the J end lost 2 bases, and 7 bases lay between the germline ends. The DNA of the CDR3 is TGTGCCAGCAGCTCGTATATCACAGATACGCAGTATTTT. It specifies CASSSYITDTQYF.

CDR3 DNA sequence: TGTGCCAGCAGCCGGGACAGTCTAAACACTGAAGCTTTCTTT. Its translation is CASSRDSLNTEAFF. The rearrangement joins TRBV7-6 to TRBJ1-1; TRBD1 matches 7 bases. V shed 5 bases, J shed 2 bases, and the junction held 5 bases outside the gene matches. The CDR3 runs 14 residues. CDR1 is SGHVS, CDR2 FNYEAQ, per germline.

The sample holds a few counts of this clone. The V gene is TRBV4-1, the J gene TRBJ1-1; D gene unclear. The CDR3 runs to 12 residues. The V gene lost 0 bases and the J gene lost 11 bases, with 10 bases spanning the gap. Germline CDR1 MGHRA, CDR2 YSYEKL. CDR3 sequence reads: CASSQDAYTAFF. The CDR3 nucleotides are TGCGCCAGCAGCCAAGATGCCTATACGGCTTTCTTT.

The rearrangement uses TRBV5-4 and TRBJ1-4; TRBD1 aligns across 9 bases. Trimming took 4 bases from V and 8 from J; bases not matched to a gene: 6. The CDR3 has 14 residues. The germline CDR1 and CDR2 sequences are SGHNT and YYREEE (reference sequence). The CDR3 DNA follows: TGTGCCAGCAGCCGCGACAGGGGGGAAGAAAAACTGTTTTTT. Translated, it gives CASSRDRGEEKLFF.

The rearrangement uses TRBV6-5 and TRBJ2-7; D is unresolved. V shed 7 bases and J shed 3 bases, with 13 bases lying between them. The CDR3 runs to 13 residues. Germline-derived CDR1 and CDR2 are MNHEY and SVGAGI. The CDR3 sequence is CASIPSGGYEQYF. The CDR3 nucleotides are TGTGCCAGCATCCCTAGTGGCGGCTACGAGCAGTACTTC.

This clone was seen only a few times. This rearrangement joins TRBV7-8 to TRBJ2-7, with D tentatively TRBD1 (6 bases). V shed 5 bases and J shed 2 bases, with 13 bases lying between them. In germline, CDR1 is SGHVS, CDR2 FQNEAQ. This CDR3 is built from 14 residues. This CDR3 is CASSPREGAYEQYF. The CDR3 nucleotides are TGTGCCAGCAGCCCCCGAGAGGGGGCCTACGAGCAGTACTTC.

This clone was recorded once. This sequence joins TRBV7-8 and TRBJ2-7; 7 bases fit TRBD2. Germline CDR1 reads SGHVS; CDR2 reads FQNEAQ. The CDR3 extends over 16 amino acids. With V trimmed by 1 base and J by 4 bases, 10 bases remained unmatched. The CDR3 DNA sequence: TGTGCCAGCAGCTTAGGGGGGGGACTATCGAGTTACGAGCAGTACTTC. It yields the protein CASSLGGGLSSYEQYF. The whole variable domain, filled in from reference TRBV7-8 and TRBJ2-7, reads GAGVSQSPRYKVAKRGQDVALRCDPISGHVSLFWYQQALGQGPEFLTYFQNEAQLDKSGLPSDRFFAERPEGSVSTLKIQRTQQEDSAVYLCASSLGGGLSSYEQYFGPGTRLTVT.